Listed below are T cell receptor beta chains from one sample, sequenced in a study of T cells in localized non-small cell lung cancer. The table came from immunoSEQ multiplex PCR; TCRdb's copy has only in-frame clones and leaves some out. The sample yields approximately 29,000 clones, roughly 80% seen once. The starting material was peripheral blood mononuclear cells, obtained before any cancer treatment. The receptor source for this set is a man aged 35-75 years with stage III lung adenocarcinoma. Each CDR3 is given with its conserved first and last residue. Each record gives: clone size, V gene, D gene, CDR3 length, J gene, CDR3 protein, CDR3 DNA. The D gene is left open where the match is weak. The size field is filled for only some rows; it gives once, few, many or a size class.

clone size: -
V gene: TRBV19
D gene: -
CDR3 length: 14
J gene: TRBJ1-1
CDR3 protein: CASSIRQMNTEAFF
CDR3 DNA: TGTGCCAGTAGTATTCGACAGATGAACACTGAAGCTTTCTTT

clone size: -
V gene: TRBV27
D gene: -
CDR3 length: 13
J gene: TRBJ2-1
CDR3 protein: CASRNKPYNEQFF
CDR3 DNA: TGTGCCAGCCGAAACAAACCCTACAATGAGCAGTTCTTC

clone size: -
V gene: TRBV5-1
D gene: -
CDR3 length: 12
J gene: TRBJ2-2
CDR3 protein: CASSRTGGELFF
CDR3 DNA: TGCGCCAGCAGTAGGACGGGCGGGGAGCTGTTTTTT

clone size: -
V gene: TRBV11-2
D gene: -
CDR3 length: 11
J gene: TRBJ2-1
CDR3 protein: CASSLANEQFF
CDR3 DNA: TGTGCCAGCAGCTTAGCCAATGAGCAGTTCTTC

clone size: few
V gene: TRBV2
D gene: -
CDR3 length: 15
J gene: TRBJ2-4
CDR3 protein: CASSERATAKNIQYF
CDR3 DNA: TGTGCCAGCAGTGAGCGGGCGACGGCCAAAAACATTCAGTACTTC

clone size: -
V gene: TRBV5-4
D gene: TRBD1
CDR3 length: 15
J gene: TRBJ1-4
CDR3 protein: CASSTRQGGNEKLFF
CDR3 DNA: TGTGCCAGCAGCACACGACAGGGCGGCAATGAAAAACTGTTTTTT

clone size: once
V gene: TRBV28
D gene: -
CDR3 length: 14
J gene: TRBJ2-7
CDR3 protein: CASSFLDWGYEQYF
CDR3 DNA: TGTGCCAGCAGTTTCCTCGACTGGGGCTACGAGCAGTACTTC

clone size: -
V gene: TRBV4-1
D gene: -
CDR3 length: 20
J gene: TRBJ1-4
CDR3 protein: CASSQDYRAGRVATNEKLFF
CDR3 DNA: TGCGCCAGCAGCCAAGACTACCGCGCAGGGCGAGTTGCAACTAATGAAAAACTGTTTTTT

clone size: -
V gene: TRBV6-1
D gene: TRBD2
CDR3 length: 17
J gene: TRBJ2-2
CDR3 protein: CASSVKREAYRTGELFF
CDR3 DNA: TGTGCCAGCAGTGTGAAGCGGGAGGCCTATAGAACCGGGGAGCTGTTTTTT

clone size: once
V gene: TRBV30
D gene: -
CDR3 length: 14
J gene: TRBJ1-5
CDR3 protein: CARADAGVNQPQHF
CDR3 DNA: TGTGCCAGAGCCGATGCAGGGGTCAATCAGCCCCAGCATTTT

clone size: -
V gene: TRBV7-9
D gene: TRBD1
CDR3 length: 16
J gene: TRBJ1-1
CDR3 protein: CASSLPQGAQGTEAFF
CDR3 DNA: TGTGCCAGCAGCCTCCCTCAGGGGGCGCAGGGGACTGAAGCTTTCTTT

clone size: -
V gene: TRBV7-9
D gene: -
CDR3 length: 14
J gene: TRBJ1-1
CDR3 protein: CASSSQEWGTEAFF
CDR3 DNA: TGTGCCAGCAGCTCTCAAGAGTGGGGCACTGAAGCTTTCTTT

clone size: -
V gene: TRBV11-2
D gene: -
CDR3 length: 14
J gene: TRBJ1-1
CDR3 protein: CASKRGNLNTEAFF
CDR3 DNA: TGTGCCAGCAAGAGGGGGAATCTGAACACTGAAGCTTTCTTT

clone size: -
V gene: TRBV6-6
D gene: -
CDR3 length: 14
J gene: TRBJ1-6
CDR3 protein: CASSQGRLNSPLHF
CDR3 DNA: TGTGCCAGCAGTCAGGGACGGCTCAATTCACCCCTCCACTTT

clone size: -
V gene: TRBV28
D gene: -
CDR3 length: 11
J gene: TRBJ1-2
CDR3 protein: CASSYPGGYTF
CDR3 DNA: TGTGCCAGCAGCTACCCGGGAGGCTACACCTTC

clone size: -
V gene: TRBV6-4
D gene: TRBD1
CDR3 length: 15
J gene: TRBJ2-1
CDR3 protein: CASSVTGGLDNEQFF
CDR3 DNA: TGTGCCAGCAGTGTAACAGGGGGCCTGGACAATGAGCAGTTCTTC

clone size: -
V gene: TRBV28
D gene: -
CDR3 length: 11
J gene: TRBJ1-5
CDR3 protein: CASSYNQPQHF
CDR3 DNA: TGTGCCAGCAGCTACAATCAGCCCCAGCATTTT

clone size: -
V gene: TRBV29-1
D gene: -
CDR3 length: 13
J gene: TRBJ1-1
CDR3 protein: CSVNTFMNTEAFF
CDR3 DNA: TGCAGCGTTAATACTTTCATGAACACTGAAGCTTTCTTT

clone size: once
V gene: TRBV7-9
D gene: -
CDR3 length: 16
J gene: TRBJ2-3
CDR3 protein: CASSLGGDSSTDTQYF
CDR3 DNA: TGTGCCAGCAGCTTGGGCGGGGATTCGAGCACAGATACGCAGTATTTT

clone size: -
V gene: TRBV4-2
D gene: -
CDR3 length: 19
J gene: TRBJ1-5
CDR3 protein: CASSQGKGEGHSGNQPQHF
CDR3 DNA: TGTGCCAGCAGCCAAGGAAAAGGGGAGGGACATTCCGGCAATCAGCCCCAGCATTTT

clone size: -
V gene: TRBV19
D gene: -
CDR3 length: 12
J gene: TRBJ1-4
CDR3 protein: CASRAPGEKLFF
CDR3 DNA: TGTGCCAGTAGGGCCCCCGGGGAAAAACTGTTTTTT

clone size: -
V gene: TRBV6-5
D gene: -
CDR3 length: 14
J gene: TRBJ2-7
CDR3 protein: CASSRWASLGEQYF
CDR3 DNA: TGTGCCAGCAGCAGGTGGGCGTCCCTGGGGGAGCAGTACTTC

clone size: -
V gene: TRBV6-1
D gene: -
CDR3 length: 14
J gene: TRBJ2-7
CDR3 protein: CASRTGGASYEQYF
CDR3 DNA: TGTGCCAGCAGGACAGGCGGGGCTTCCTACGAGCAGTACTTC

clone size: few
V gene: TRBV6-5
D gene: -
CDR3 length: 16
J gene: TRBJ1-2
CDR3 protein: CASSYSMVGGGYGYTF
CDR3 DNA: TGTGCCAGCAGTTACTCGATGGTGGGGGGCGGGTATGGCTACACCTTC

clone size: -
V gene: TRBV6-5
D gene: TRBD1
CDR3 length: 13
J gene: TRBJ2-1
CDR3 protein: CASSRRQGGEQFF
CDR3 DNA: TGTGCCAGCAGTCGCCGACAGGGGGGTGAGCAGTTCTTC

clone size: -
V gene: TRBV9
D gene: -
CDR3 length: 13
J gene: TRBJ2-7
CDR3 protein: CASNRDGGDEQYF
CDR3 DNA: TGTGCCAGCAATAGGGACGGGGGAGACGAGCAGTACTTC

clone size: once
V gene: TRBV9
D gene: -
CDR3 length: 16
J gene: TRBJ2-3
CDR3 protein: CASSVAGPSSTDTQYF
CDR3 DNA: TGTGCCAGCAGCGTAGCGGGTCCCTCTAGCACAGATACGCAGTATTTT

clone size: -
V gene: TRBV6-6
D gene: -
CDR3 length: 13
J gene: TRBJ2-2
CDR3 protein: CASSYRDSGELFF
CDR3 DNA: TGTGCCAGCAGTTATCGGGATAGCGGGGAGCTGTTTTTT

clone size: -
V gene: TRBV7-2
D gene: TRBD2
CDR3 length: 15
J gene: TRBJ2-1
CDR3 protein: CASSLLAGGSYEQFF
CDR3 DNA: TGTGCCAGCAGCTTACTAGCGGGAGGGTCTTATGAGCAGTTCTTC

clone size: -
V gene: TRBV7-2
D gene: TRBD2
CDR3 length: 14
J gene: TRBJ2-1
CDR3 protein: CATKFSGSYNEQFF
CDR3 DNA: TGTGCCACCAAATTTAGCGGGAGTTACAATGAGCAGTTCTTC

clone size: few
V gene: TRBV5-6
D gene: -
CDR3 length: 14
J gene: TRBJ2-5
CDR3 protein: CASSLNGLQETQYF
CDR3 DNA: TGTGCCAGCAGCTTGAATGGGCTCCAGGAGACCCAGTACTTC

clone size: -
V gene: TRBV5-1
D gene: -
CDR3 length: 19
J gene: TRBJ1-5
CDR3 protein: CARLRGGSEINISNQPQHF
CDR3 DNA: TGCGCCAGGCTCCGCGGAGGGTCGGAGATAAATATTAGCAATCAGCCCCAGCATTTT

clone size: once
V gene: TRBV5-5
D gene: -
CDR3 length: 14
J gene: TRBJ1-6
CDR3 protein: CASSLDVTGVPLHF
CDR3 DNA: TGTGCCAGCAGCTTGGATGTAACTGGGGTGCCCCTCCACTTT

clone size: -
V gene: TRBV5-4
D gene: TRBD2
CDR3 length: 16
J gene: TRBJ2-2
CDR3 protein: CASTPERGTRTGELFF
CDR3 DNA: TGTGCCAGCACCCCTGAGCGGGGAACGCGGACCGGGGAGCTGTTTTTT

clone size: -
V gene: TRBV7-8
D gene: -
CDR3 length: 15
J gene: TRBJ1-5
CDR3 protein: CASSLGEYSNQPQHF
CDR3 DNA: TGTGCCAGCAGCTTAGGAGAATATAGCAATCAGCCCCAGCATTTT